A single sample is the source of the 4 T cell receptor beta chains below, sequenced in a study of cytomegalovirus exposure and HLA in healthy donors. Both 60 Vbeta primers and 13 Jbeta primers went into the PCR. Clones were read by immunoSEQ multiplex PCR, and TCRdb kept only the in-frame ones, dropping some. The sample comprises approximately 150,000 clones, around three quarters of which are singletons, and 3.7% rests with the top ten. Sequencing was performed on PBMCs. These receptors were collected from a man in his thirties or forties in good health and CMV-seropositive.

J is TRBJ2-7 and V is TRBV6-5; TRBD1 agrees at 8 bases. This CDR3 spans 13 amino acids. Trimming took 6 bases from V and 4 from J; bases not matched to a gene: 5. Germline V gives CDR1 MNHEY, CDR2 SVGAGI. CDR3 nucleotide sequence: TGTGCCAGCAGCGACAGGGGCGATTACGAGCAGTACTTC. Its translation: CASSDRGDYEQYF.

J is TRBJ2-5 and V is TRBV18; D is unclear. Trimming cost V 10 bases and J 4 bases, with 22 bases left between them. CDR3 length equals 15 residues. Germline CDR1 reads KGHSH; CDR2 reads LQKENI. The CDR3 DNA is TGTGCCACCGCTGCGAGCCAACCTCAGGCAGAGACCCAGTACTTC. This translates into CATAASQPQAETQYF.

This rearrangement joins TRBV6-6 to TRBJ1-2, with 8 bases matching TRBD1. CDR3 length: 13 amino acids. Germline V gene data show CDR1 as MNHNY and CDR2 as SVGAGI (reference sequence). Trimming took 5 bases from V and 8 from J; bases not matched to a gene: 7. CDR3 residues: CASSKTQGDGYTF. For the CDR3, the DNA is TGTGCCAGCAGTAAGACACAGGGGGACGGCTACACCTTC.

This clone was counted between two and nine times. V usage is TRBV2 and J usage is TRBJ2-3, with TRBD2 as a possible D gene (6 bases). Trimming took 0 bases from V and 6 from J, leaving 10 bases between them. CDR1 and CDR2 (germline): SNHLY, FYNNEI. CDR3 length: 14 amino acids. CDR3 sequence reads: CASSEALRGDTQYF. Here the CDR3 DNA reads TGTGCCAGCAGTGAAGCGCTTCGGGGGGATACGCAGTATTTT.